The text below deals with one T cell receptor (beta chain). Antigen: not known. MiXCR, run by TCRdb on the 5' RACE reads, gives a single entry per CDR3 protein. Of over 200,000 distinct CDR3 sequences listed, about 11% are singletons. Germline V gives CDR1 DFQATT, CDR2 SNEGSKA (reference sequence). Trimming stripped 2 bases from V and 0 bases from J, with 11 bases between. The CDR3 spans 16 residues. There were only healthy Caucasians among the donors. These data belong to a study of identical twins. Study-level results: Conclusions were based on cross-sectional statistical analysis, without following the same donors.

The J gene is TRBJ2-6, the V gene TRBV20-1, with no clear D. The receptor comes from a man aged 50-59 years in good health. Sequencing was done on a sample of memory T cells sorted from blood. As DNA, the CDR3 is TGCAGTGCTAGATCTAACTTTTACTCTGGGGCCAACGTCCTGACTTTC. Translating it yields CSARSNFYSGANVLTF.